This T cell receptor beta chain emerged from a study of identical twins. TCRdb re-derived calls from the 5' RACE reads in MiXCR, one entry per CDR3 protein. The data contain 350,000 to 450,000 distinct CDR3 sequences, about 18% of them seen just once; the ten biggest clones take up roughly 12%. Healthy Caucasians alone served as donors. The V gene's germline CDR1 is MDHEN and CDR2 SYDVKM. Trimming took 7 bases from V and 3 from J; bases not matched to a gene: 4. The CDR3 covers 13 residues. Study-wide results and limits: Out-of-frame beta sequences exhibited a weaker degree of excess twin sharing. It was cross-sectional statistical analysis, not following the same donors, that the conclusions relied on. One should note that invariant MAIT and iNKT cells could partly confound zero-insertion analyses.

This clonotype was seen many times. Its antigen is currently unknown. The genes are TRBV28 and TRBJ2-7, with 9 bases aligning to TRBD2. This receptor was taken from a man aged 50 to 59 in good health. Specimen: naive T cells sorted from blood. The CDR3 protein is CASKASGNYEQYF. In DNA, the CDR3 is TGTGCCAGCAAGGCTAGCGGGAACTACGAGCAGTACTTC.